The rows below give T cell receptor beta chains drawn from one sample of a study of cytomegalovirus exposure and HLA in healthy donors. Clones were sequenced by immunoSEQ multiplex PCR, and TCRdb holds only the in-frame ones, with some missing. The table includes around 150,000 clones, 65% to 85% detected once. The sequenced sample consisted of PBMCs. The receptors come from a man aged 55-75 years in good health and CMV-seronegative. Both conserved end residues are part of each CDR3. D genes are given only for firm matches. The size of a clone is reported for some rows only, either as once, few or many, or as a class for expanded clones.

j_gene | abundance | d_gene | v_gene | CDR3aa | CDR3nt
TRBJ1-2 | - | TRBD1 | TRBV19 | CASSILEGAGYTF | TGTGCCAGTAGTATATTGGAGGGGGCCGGCTACACCTTC
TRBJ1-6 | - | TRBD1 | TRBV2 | CASRWDRGTSPLHF | TGTGCCAGCCGATGGGACAGGGGAACCTCACCCCTCCACTTT
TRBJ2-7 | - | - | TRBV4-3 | CASSQVLHLTYEQYF | TGCGCCAGCAGCCAAGTATTGCACTTAACCTACGAGCAGTACTTC
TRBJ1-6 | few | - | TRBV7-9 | CASSLREGPNSPLHF | TGTGCCAGCAGCCTAAGGGAGGGACCGAATTCACCCCTCCACTTT
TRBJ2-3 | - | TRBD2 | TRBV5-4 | CASSPGRRGGLADTQYF | TGTGCCAGCAGCCCGGGACGGCGGGGGGGCCTCGCAGATACGCAGTATTTT
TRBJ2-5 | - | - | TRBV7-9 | CSSSLVRLKETQYF | TGTTCCAGCAGCTTAGTCAGGCTTAAAGAGACCCAGTACTTC
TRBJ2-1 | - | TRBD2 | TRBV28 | CASSRSGGRGNEQFF | TGTGCCAGCAGCCGAAGCGGGGGTCGTGGGAATGAGCAGTTCTTC
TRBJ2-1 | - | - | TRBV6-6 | CASSLSEQFF | TGTGCCAGCAGTCTTAGTGAGCAGTTCTTC
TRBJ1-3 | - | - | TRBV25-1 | CASSELGGARGNTIYF | TGTGCCAGCAGTGAATTGGGAGGGGCGCGTGGAAACACCATATATTTT
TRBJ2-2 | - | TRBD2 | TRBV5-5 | CASTISGGQNTGELFF | TGTGCCAGCACCATTAGCGGGGGCCAGAACACCGGGGAGCTGTTTTTT
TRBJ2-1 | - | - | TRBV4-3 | CASSQERAWTNEQFF | TGCGCCAGCAGCCAAGAGAGGGCATGGACCAATGAGCAGTTCTTC
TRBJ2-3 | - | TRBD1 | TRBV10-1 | CASSESVVGTGEKDTQYF | TGCGCCAGCAGTGAGTCGGTTGTAGGGACAGGGGAGAAAGATACGCAGTATTTT
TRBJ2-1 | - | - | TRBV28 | CASARVAYNEQFF | TGTGCCAGCGCCAGGGTCGCCTACAATGAGCAGTTCTTC
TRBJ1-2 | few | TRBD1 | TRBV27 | CASSSTPHLTGGNYGYTF | TGTGCCAGCAGTTCCACGCCGCATCTGACAGGGGGGAACTATGGCTACACCTTC
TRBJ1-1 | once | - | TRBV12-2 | CASRLKGRRVNTEAFF | TGTGCAAGTCGCTTAAAGGGCCGGAGGGTGAACACTGAAGCTTTCTTT
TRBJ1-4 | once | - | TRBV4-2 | CASSQEQGGEKLFF | TGTGCCAGCAGCCAAGAACAGGGAGGGGAAAAACTGTTTTTT
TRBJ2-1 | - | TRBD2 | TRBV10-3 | CAISESPLASATYNEQFF | TGTGCCATCAGTGAGTCGCCACTAGCGTCGGCCACCTACAATGAGCAGTTCTTC
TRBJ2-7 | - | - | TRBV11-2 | CASSLLQGIYEQYF | TGTGCCAGCAGCTTACTGCAGGGGATCTACGAGCAGTACTTC
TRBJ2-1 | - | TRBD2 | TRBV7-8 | CASSPEGGWFYNEQFF | TGTGCCAGCAGCCCCGAGGGAGGGTGGTTCTACAATGAGCAGTTCTTC
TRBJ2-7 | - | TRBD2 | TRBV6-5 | CASGGVGLGYEQYF | TGTGCCAGCGGGGGGGTAGGTCTAGGTTACGAGCAGTACTTC
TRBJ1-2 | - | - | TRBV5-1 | CASSSYSQGSVDGYTF | TGCGCCAGCAGCTCGTACTCACAGGGTTCGGTCGATGGCTACACCTTC
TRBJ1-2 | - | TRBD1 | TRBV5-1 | CASSFTGGSSYGYTF | TGCGCCAGCAGCTTTACAGGGGGCTCTTCCTATGGCTACACCTTC
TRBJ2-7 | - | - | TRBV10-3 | CAISEATGAYEQYF | TGTGCCATCAGTGAGGCGACAGGAGCCTACGAGCAGTACTTC
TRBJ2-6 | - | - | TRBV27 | CASSLFSRGAWSGANVLTF | TGTGCCAGCAGTTTATTTAGTAGGGGCGCCTGGTCTGGGGCCAACGTCCTGACTTTC
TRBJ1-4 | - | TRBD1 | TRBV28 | CASSDRAREKLFF | TGTGCCAGCAGTGACAGGGCTCGAGAAAAACTGTTTTTT
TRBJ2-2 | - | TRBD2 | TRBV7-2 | CASSPTGTSPGELFF | TGTGCCAGCAGCCCTACCGGGACTAGTCCCGGGGAGCTGTTTTTT
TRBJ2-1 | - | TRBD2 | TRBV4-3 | CASSQEWPAGASYNEQFF | TGCGCCAGCAGCCAAGAATGGCCAGCGGGGGCTTCCTACAATGAGCAGTTCTTC
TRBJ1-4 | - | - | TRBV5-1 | CASSLGAGEKLFF | TGCGCCAGCAGCTTGGGGGCAGGTGAAAAACTGTTTTTT
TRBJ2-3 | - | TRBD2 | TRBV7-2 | CASSGEGLAATDTQYF | TGTGCCAGCAGCGGGGAGGGACTAGCGGCCACAGATACGCAGTATTTT
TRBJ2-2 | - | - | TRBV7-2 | CASSLLTRSVTGELFF | TGTGCCAGCAGCTTATTGACACGGTCGGTCACCGGGGAGCTGTTTTTT
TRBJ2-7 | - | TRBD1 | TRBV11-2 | CASSVSGGGWGPSSYEQYF | TGTGCCAGCAGTGTCTCAGGGGGCGGGTGGGGCCCCAGCTCCTACGAGCAGTACTTC
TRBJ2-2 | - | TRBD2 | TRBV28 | CASSAPSGGAVGELFF | TGTGCCAGCAGTGCCCCTAGCGGGGGGGCCGTCGGGGAGCTGTTTTTT
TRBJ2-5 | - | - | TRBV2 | CASSESWQQETQYF | TGTGCCAGCAGTGAGTCTTGGCAGCAAGAGACCCAGTACTTC
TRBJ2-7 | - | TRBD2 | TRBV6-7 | CASVDGLAVSSYEQYF | TGTGCCAGCGTTGACGGACTAGCGGTTAGCTCCTACGAGCAGTACTTC
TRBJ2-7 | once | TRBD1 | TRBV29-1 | CSVEVRQGRSYEQYF | TGCAGCGTTGAAGTAAGACAGGGAAGGTCCTACGAGCAGTACTTC
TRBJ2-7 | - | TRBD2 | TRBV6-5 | CASTTAGAYEQYF | TGTGCCAGCACTACGGCGGGAGCCTACGAGCAGTACTTC
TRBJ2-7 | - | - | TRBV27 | CASSWELGHYEQYF | TGTGCCAGCAGTTGGGAGCTTGGCCACTACGAGCAGTACTTC
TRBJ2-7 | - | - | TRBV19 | CASSSRHQLGLYEQYF | TGTGCCAGTAGTAGCCGACACCAGCTCGGACTTTACGAGCAGTACTTC
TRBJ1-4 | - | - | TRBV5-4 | CASSPGQTNEKLFF | TGTGCCAGCAGTCCGGGACAAACGAATGAAAAACTGTTTTTT
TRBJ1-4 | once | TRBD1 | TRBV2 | CASSLTGTNEKLFF | TGTGCCAGCAGCCTGACAGGGACTAATGAAAAACTGTTTTTT
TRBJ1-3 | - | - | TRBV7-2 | CASSLQRSGNTIYF | TGTGCCAGCAGCTTACAGCGTTCTGGAAACACCATATATTTT
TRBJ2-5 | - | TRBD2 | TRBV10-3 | CAISDRTSGGARETQYF | TGTGCCATCAGTGATAGGACTAGCGGGGGGGCCAGAGAGACCCAGTACTTC
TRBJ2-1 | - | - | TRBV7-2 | CASSLVWSPYNEQFF | TGTGCCAGCAGCTTAGTTTGGAGTCCCTACAATGAGCAGTTCTTC
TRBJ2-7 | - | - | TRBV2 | CASKELDNYEQYF | TGTGCCAGCAAAGAATTGGACAACTACGAGCAGTACTTC
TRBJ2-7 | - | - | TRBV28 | CASSSYQGFYEQYF | TGTGCCAGCAGCTCATACCAGGGTTTCTACGAGCAGTACTTC
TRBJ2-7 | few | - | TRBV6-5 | CASSYSRATYEQYF | TGTGCCAGCAGTTACTCGAGGGCTACCTACGAGCAGTACTTC
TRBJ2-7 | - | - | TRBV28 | CASRLAQGEQYF | TGTGCCAGCAGGCTGGCTCAGGGGGAGCAGTACTTC
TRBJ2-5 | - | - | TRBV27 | CASSPDGAGTEETQYF | TGTGCCAGCAGTCCAGATGGTGCGGGTACTGAAGAGACCCAGTACTTC
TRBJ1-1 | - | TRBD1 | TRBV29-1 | CSGRQGENTEAFF | TGCAGCGGGAGACAGGGAGAGAACACTGAAGCTTTCTTT
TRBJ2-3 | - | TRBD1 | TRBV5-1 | CASNPGQGEDTQYF | TGCGCCAGCAATCCGGGACAGGGAGAGGATACGCAGTATTTT
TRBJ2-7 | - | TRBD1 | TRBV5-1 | CASSLTGTASYEQYF | TGCGCCAGCAGCCTCACCGGGACAGCCTCCTACGAGCAGTACTTC
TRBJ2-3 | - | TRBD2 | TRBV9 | CASSVGAGGGIFSDTQYF | TGTGCCAGCAGCGTAGGGGCGGGAGGGGGCATATTTTCGGATACGCAGTATTTT
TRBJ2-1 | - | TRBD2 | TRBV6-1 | CASRGTSGGADEQFF | TGTGCCAGCAGGGGTACTAGCGGGGGGGCCGATGAGCAGTTCTTC
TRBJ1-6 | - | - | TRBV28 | CASSLPGRTGSPLHF | TGTGCCAGCAGTTTGCCTGGACGTACGGGATCGCCCCTCCACTTT
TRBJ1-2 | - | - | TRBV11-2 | CASSLSEWTGSYTF | TGTGCCAGCAGCTTAAGCGAATGGACCGGGAGCTACACCTTC
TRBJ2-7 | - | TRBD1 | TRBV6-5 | CASSYSTGVSYEQYF | TGTGCCAGCAGTTACTCGACAGGGGTTTCCTACGAGCAGTACTTC
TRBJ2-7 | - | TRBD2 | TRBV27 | CASSPGTSFYEQYF | TGTGCCAGCAGCCCCGGGACTAGCTTCTACGAGCAGTACTTC